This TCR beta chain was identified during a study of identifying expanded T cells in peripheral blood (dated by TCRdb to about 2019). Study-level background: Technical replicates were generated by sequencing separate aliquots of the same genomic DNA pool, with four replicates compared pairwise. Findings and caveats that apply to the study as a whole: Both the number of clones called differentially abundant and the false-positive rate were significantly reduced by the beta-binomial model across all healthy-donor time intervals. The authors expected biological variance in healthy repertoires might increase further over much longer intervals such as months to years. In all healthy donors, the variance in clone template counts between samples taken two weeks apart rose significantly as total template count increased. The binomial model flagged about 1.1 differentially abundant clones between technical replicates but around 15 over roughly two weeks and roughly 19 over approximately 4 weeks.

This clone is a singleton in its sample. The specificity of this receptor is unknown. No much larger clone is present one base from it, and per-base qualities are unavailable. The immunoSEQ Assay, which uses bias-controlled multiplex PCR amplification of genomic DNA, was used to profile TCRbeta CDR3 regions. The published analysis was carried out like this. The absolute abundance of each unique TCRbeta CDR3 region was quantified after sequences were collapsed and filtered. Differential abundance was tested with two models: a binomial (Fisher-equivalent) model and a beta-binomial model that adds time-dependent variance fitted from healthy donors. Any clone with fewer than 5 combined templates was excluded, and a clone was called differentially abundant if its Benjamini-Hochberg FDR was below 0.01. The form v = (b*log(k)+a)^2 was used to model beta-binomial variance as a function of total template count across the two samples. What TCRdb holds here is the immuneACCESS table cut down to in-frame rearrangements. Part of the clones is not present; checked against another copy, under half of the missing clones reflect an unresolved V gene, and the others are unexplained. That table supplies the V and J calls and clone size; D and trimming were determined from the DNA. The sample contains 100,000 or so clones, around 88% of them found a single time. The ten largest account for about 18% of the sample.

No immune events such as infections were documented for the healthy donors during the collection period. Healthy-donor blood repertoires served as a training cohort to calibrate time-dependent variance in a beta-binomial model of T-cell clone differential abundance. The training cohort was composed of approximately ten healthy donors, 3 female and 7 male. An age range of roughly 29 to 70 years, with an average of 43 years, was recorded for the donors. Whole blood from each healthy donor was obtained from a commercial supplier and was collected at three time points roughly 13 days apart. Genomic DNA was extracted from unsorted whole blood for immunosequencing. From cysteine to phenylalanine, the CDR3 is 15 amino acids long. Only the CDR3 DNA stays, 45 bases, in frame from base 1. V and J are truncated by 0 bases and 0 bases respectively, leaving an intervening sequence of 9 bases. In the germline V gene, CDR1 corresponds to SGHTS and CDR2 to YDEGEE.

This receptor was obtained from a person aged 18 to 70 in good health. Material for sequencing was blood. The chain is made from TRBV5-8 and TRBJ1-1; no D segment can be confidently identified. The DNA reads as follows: TGTGCCAGCAGCTTGGCTCCGTATATGAACACTGAAGCTTTCTTT. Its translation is CASSLAPYMNTEAFF.